Described below is a single TCR beta chain sequence and its context. Its antigen is currently unknown. This entry is derived from a study of response to subunit inactivated influenza vaccine. Study conclusions and caveats: Few new T cells, the authors suggested, are recruited by each seasonal influenza vaccination.

TCRdb fed the RT-PCR reads into MiXCR, producing one record per CDR3 protein. The table shows around 790,000 distinct CDR3 sequences, with 21% occurring only once. The sequence was obtained from a man aged 50-60 years who received an inactivated influenza vaccine. Sequenced material: PBMCs from blood, taken roughly 5 days after vaccination.

This chain's CDR3 is CAISDRDRGGETQYF. The DNA for the CDR3 is TGTGCCATCAGTGACCGGGACAGGGGGGGAGAGACCCAGTACTTC. V gene TRBV10-3 combines with J gene TRBJ2-5, with 11 nucleotides matching TRBD1. Germline values: CDR1 ENHRY, CDR2 SYGVKD. The V and J ends lost 3 bases and 4 bases, in that order; junction bases with no gene match: 4. This CDR3 spans 15 amino acids.